These T cell receptor beta chains were read from a single sample in a study of T cell changes during pregnancy in multiple sclerosis. This table comes from immunoSEQ multiplex PCR, and its TCRdb copy is limited to in-frame clones, with some not included. This table holds about 80,000 clones, under 95% found once. The sequenced sample was peripheral blood, obtained before pregnancy. Receptors originate from a female donor with multiple sclerosis, enrolled in a pregnancy study. The CDR3 runs from the conserved cysteine through the conserved F or W. A D gene is named only where the DNA matches it firmly. The size of a clone is reported for some rows only, either as once, few or many, or as a class for expanded clones.

V gene: TRBV29-1; J gene: TRBJ2-3; clone size: -; D gene: TRBD2; CDR3 protein: CSAYGLAGAIRTDTQYF; CDR3 DNA: TGCAGCGCCTATGGACTAGCGGGGGCCATACGCACAGATACGCAGTATTTT
V gene: TRBV18; J gene: TRBJ2-7; clone size: -; D gene: TRBD1; CDR3 protein: CASSGGDSPYEQYF; CDR3 DNA: TGTGCCAGCTCGGGTGGGGACAGCCCCTACGAGCAGTACTTC
V gene: TRBV4-1; J gene: TRBJ1-2; clone size: -; D gene: -; CDR3 protein: CASSLMTEGDYGYTF; CDR3 DNA: TGCGCCAGCAGCCTTATGACAGAAGGAGACTATGGCTACACCTTC
V gene: TRBV19; J gene: TRBJ2-7; clone size: once; D gene: TRBD1; CDR3 protein: CASSIGGPGQGYSYEQYF; CDR3 DNA: TGTGCCAGTAGTATAGGGGGACCGGGACAGGGCTACTCCTACGAGCAGTACTTC
V gene: TRBV6-4; J gene: TRBJ2-3; clone size: -; D gene: -; CDR3 protein: CASSAGTSTDTQYF; CDR3 DNA: TGTGCCAGCAGTGCCGGGACTAGCACAGATACGCAGTATTTT
V gene: TRBV10-1; J gene: TRBJ2-2; clone size: -; D gene: TRBD2; CDR3 protein: CASRPGTSGGTGELFF; CDR3 DNA: TGCGCCAGCAGACCCGGGACTAGCGGGGGCACCGGGGAGCTGTTTTTT
V gene: TRBV7-2; J gene: TRBJ2-5; clone size: -; D gene: -; CDR3 protein: CASSGGGFGKETQYF; CDR3 DNA: TGTGCCAGCAGCGGCGGGGGCTTTGGGAAAGAGACCCAGTACTTC
V gene: TRBV14; J gene: TRBJ2-7; clone size: -; D gene: -; CDR3 protein: CASSPGISEQYF; CDR3 DNA: TGTGCCAGCAGCCCGGGGATCTCCGAGCAGTACTTC
V gene: TRBV7-9; J gene: TRBJ1-2; clone size: -; D gene: TRBD1; CDR3 protein: CASSLADRGDYGYTF; CDR3 DNA: TGTGCCAGCAGCTTAGCAGACAGGGGGGACTATGGCTACACCTTC
V gene: TRBV2; J gene: TRBJ1-4; clone size: -; D gene: -; CDR3 protein: CLIAAESATNEKLFF; CDR3 DNA: TGCCTCATAGCCGCCGAGTCTGCAACTAATGAAAAACTGTTTTTT
V gene: TRBV5-5; J gene: TRBJ2-3; clone size: once; D gene: -; CDR3 protein: CASSGGSYTDTQYF; CDR3 DNA: TGTGCCAGCAGCGGAGGTAGCTACACAGATACGCAGTATTTT
V gene: TRBV9; J gene: TRBJ2-1; clone size: -; D gene: TRBD2; CDR3 protein: CASSLGLPGDEQFF; CDR3 DNA: TGTGCCAGCAGCTTGGGACTACCTGGGGATGAGCAGTTCTTC
V gene: TRBV19; J gene: TRBJ1-4; clone size: -; D gene: -; CDR3 protein: CASSIRSLGDNEKLFF; CDR3 DNA: TGTGCCAGTAGTATTCGGAGTTTAGGGGATAATGAAAAACTGTTTTTT
V gene: TRBV5-1; J gene: TRBJ2-1; clone size: once; D gene: TRBD2; CDR3 protein: CASSLGLAGVEEQFF; CDR3 DNA: TGCGCCAGCAGCCTTGGACTAGCGGGGGTCGAGGAGCAGTTCTTC
V gene: TRBV9; J gene: TRBJ2-7; clone size: -; D gene: TRBD2; CDR3 protein: CASSEGASGAYEQYF; CDR3 DNA: TGTGCCAGCAGCGAGGGGGCTAGCGGGGCCTACGAGCAGTACTTC
V gene: TRBV7-8; J gene: TRBJ1-3; clone size: -; D gene: TRBD1; CDR3 protein: CASSKWGQGPNTIYF; CDR3 DNA: TGTGCCAGCAGCAAGTGGGGACAGGGTCCAAACACCATATATTTT
V gene: TRBV7-3; J gene: TRBJ2-3; clone size: -; D gene: -; CDR3 protein: CASSFLPAAQGDTQYF; CDR3 DNA: TGTGCCAGCAGCTTCCTCCCCGCGGCTCAGGGGGATACGCAGTATTTT
V gene: TRBV5-6; J gene: TRBJ1-2; clone size: -; D gene: -; CDR3 protein: CASSSISVFVGYTF; CDR3 DNA: TGTGCCAGCAGCTCGATCAGCGTCTTTGTTGGCTACACCTTC
V gene: TRBV7-2; J gene: TRBJ2-3; clone size: -; D gene: -; CDR3 protein: CASSSEGTTSTDTQYF; CDR3 DNA: TGTGCCAGCAGCTCCGAGGGCACCACTAGCACAGATACGCAGTATTTT
V gene: TRBV30; J gene: TRBJ2-7; clone size: -; D gene: -; CDR3 protein: CAWSVRRADEQYF; CDR3 DNA: TGTGCCTGGAGTGTAAGGAGGGCGGACGAGCAGTACTTC
V gene: TRBV7-2; J gene: TRBJ2-1; clone size: -; D gene: TRBD2; CDR3 protein: CASSRPGLAPYNEQFF; CDR3 DNA: TGTGCCAGCAGCCGACCGGGACTAGCGCCCTACAATGAGCAGTTCTTC
V gene: TRBV7-8; J gene: TRBJ1-2; clone size: -; D gene: TRBD1; CDR3 protein: CASSLARTGGYYGYTF; CDR3 DNA: TGTGCCAGCAGCTTAGCGCGGACAGGGGGTTACTATGGCTACACCTTC
V gene: TRBV19; J gene: TRBJ1-1; clone size: -; D gene: -; CDR3 protein: CASSPNRVRNTEAFF; CDR3 DNA: TGTGCCAGTAGCCCAAACAGGGTACGGAACACTGAAGCTTTCTTT
V gene: TRBV27; J gene: TRBJ1-2; clone size: -; D gene: -; CDR3 protein: CASRPRAFGEVGYTF; CDR3 DNA: TGTGCCAGCAGACCCCGAGCCTTCGGGGAGGTTGGCTACACCTTC
V gene: TRBV9; J gene: TRBJ2-3; clone size: -; D gene: TRBD2; CDR3 protein: CASSVAASGGTDTQYF; CDR3 DNA: TGTGCCAGCAGCGTAGCTGCTAGCGGGGGCACAGATACGCAGTATTTT
V gene: TRBV7-9; J gene: TRBJ1-1; clone size: -; D gene: TRBD1; CDR3 protein: CASRGQTNTEAFF; CDR3 DNA: TGTGCCAGCCGGGGACAGACGAACACTGAAGCTTTCTTT
V gene: TRBV9; J gene: TRBJ2-1; clone size: -; D gene: TRBD2; CDR3 protein: CASSAGGGGLLQGEQFF; CDR3 DNA: TGTGCCAGCAGCGCGGGAGGGGGGGGACTCCTACAAGGTGAGCAGTTCTTC
V gene: TRBV30; J gene: TRBJ2-2; clone size: -; D gene: -; CDR3 protein: CAWSGGRGSVTGELFF; CDR3 DNA: TGTGCCTGGAGTGGGGGTCGGGGGTCGGTCACCGGGGAGCTGTTTTTT
V gene: TRBV5-1; J gene: TRBJ2-3; clone size: -; D gene: TRBD2; CDR3 protein: CASSSGLVGDTQYF; CDR3 DNA: TGCGCCAGCAGCTCGGGACTAGTTGGGGATACGCAGTATTTT
V gene: TRBV9; J gene: TRBJ2-1; clone size: once; D gene: -; CDR3 protein: CASSVDSGMNEQFF; CDR3 DNA: TGTGCCAGCAGCGTAGACTCGGGGATGAATGAGCAGTTCTTC
V gene: TRBV10-2; J gene: TRBJ1-2; clone size: once; D gene: -; CDR3 protein: CASSETGGSDYGYTF; CDR3 DNA: TGCGCCAGCAGTGAGACTGGGGGCAGCGACTATGGCTACACCTTC